The present TCR beta chain was sequenced within a study of human T cells and chemical hapten exposure. This clonotype was counted many times. TCRdb re-derived calls from the RACE reads in MiXCR, one entry per CDR3 protein. Seen here are about 92,000 distinct CDR3 sequences, roughly a tenth observed once, and the top ten hold roughly 3.5%. Described time point: pre-sensitization, week 0. Noted treatment: therapeutic diphenylcyclopropenone sensitization with weekly scalp DPC. Germline CDR1 and CDR2: SQVTM and ANQGSEA. Trimming cost V 6 bases and J 8 bases; bases outside gene matches: 10. This CDR3 is built from 14 residues.

The origin of this receptor is a middle-aged woman with alopecia areata. Some clones in this sample may be carry-over from other donors' samples. The source material was whole blood, sampled in connection with sensitization to the hapten diphenylcyclopropenone (DPC). The chain joins TRBV29-1 to TRBJ1-6; TRBD1 matches at 7 bases. The CDR3 bases are TGCAGCGTGAAAGGACAGGACCTAGATTCACCCCTCCACTTT. It yields the protein CSVKGQDLDSPLHF.